A selection of T cell receptor beta chains follows, all from one sample in a study of blood T cells in healthy people across ages. A single record per CDR3 protein comes from TCRdb applying MiXCR to the 5' RACE reads. The data contain about 2 million distinct CDR3 sequences, just under 50% of them seen just once; the ten biggest clones take up roughly 2.1%. The source material was blood. Receptors were obtained from a woman aged 40 to 50 in good health. Each CDR3 is given with its conserved first and last residue. D genes are given only for firm matches. Some rows mark clone size as missing; the rest say once, few, many or name a class of expanded clone.

clone_size	v_call	cdr3_length	d_call	j_call	cdr3_nt	cdr3_aa
few	TRBV15	17	TRBD2	TRBJ2-5	TGTGCCACCAGCAGAGATTGGAGCGGGGGTGGATGGTTTGGCGTGTACTTC	CATSRDWSGGGWFGVYF
-	TRBV4-1	13	-	TRBJ2-5	TGCGCCAGCAGCCAAGTCCAGTGGCAGGCCCAGTACTTC	CASSQVQWQAQYF
-	TRBV6-6	14	-	TRBJ2-5	TGTGCCAGCAGACTCAACAGGGCAGGGGAGACCCAGTACTTC	CASRLNRAGETQYF
few	TRBV5-5	15	-	TRBJ2-4	TGTGCCAGCAGCTTAGGGGGAAACTCCTACGAGGGGCAGTACTTC	CASSLGGNSYEGQYF
-	TRBV20-1	16	-	TRBJ1-2	TGCAGTGCAGGAGGAGCAGGAATGACAGAGATCTATGGCTACACCTTC	CSAGGAGMTEIYGYTF
-	TRBV6-2/TRBV6-3	14	TRBD1	TRBJ1-2	TGTGCCAGCAGACAGACAGGGGAATTGCTTGGCTACACCTTC	CASRQTGELLGYTF
-	TRBV5-6	15	-	TRBJ2-1	TGTGCCAGCACCACGGGACACCTTAAGGGCAATGAGCAGTTCTTC	CASTTGHLKGNEQFF
few	TRBV4-1	18	-	TRBJ2-6	TGCGCCAGCAGCCAAAGTCCGGCCACAGGGTCTGGGGCCAACGTCCTGACTTTC	CASSQSPATGSGANVLTF
few	TRBV7-3	13	TRBD1	TRBJ1-2	TGTGCCAGCAGCGGGCCCAGGGGGGATGGCTACACCTTC	CASSGPRGDGYTF
few	TRBV5-1	14	-	TRBJ2-7	TGCGCCAGCAGCTCCCCCCAGGGGCGCTACGAGCAGTACTTC	CASSSPQGRYEQYF
few	TRBV7-2	12	-	TRBJ2-5	TGTGCCAGCGGCGAGAGGGGAGAGACCCAGTACTTC	CASGERGETQYF
-	TRBV6-6	12	-	TRBJ1-2	TGTGCCAGCAGCCACTTAGCGCATGGCTACACCTTC	CASSHLAHGYTF
few	TRBV12-3/TRBV12-4	14	-	TRBJ2-7	TGTGCCAGCAGACTGGGGGGCTCAAGCTACGAGCAGTACTTC	CASRLGGSSYEQYF
-	TRBV6-5	12	-	TRBJ2-7	TGTGCCACCTTAGAGGGCTCTTACGAGCAGTACTTC	CATLEGSYEQYF
-	TRBV21-1	16	-	TRBJ1-5	TGTGCCAGCAGTGACACCGGGACAGGAGCAAATCAGCCCCAGCATTTT	CASSDTGTGANQPQHF
-	TRBV11-2	14	-	TRBJ1-6	TGTGCCAGCAACTTAGGGACATATAACTCACCCCTCCACTTT	CASNLGTYNSPLHF
-	TRBV6-2/TRBV6-3	15	-	TRBJ2-2	TGTGCCAGCAGTTCCACGACTAAGAATACCGGGGAGCTGTTTTTT	CASSSTTKNTGELFF
-	TRBV28	15	-	TRBJ1-6	TGTGCCAGCACCTCCAGGGGCTCCTATAATTCACCCCTCCACTTT	CASTSRGSYNSPLHF
few	TRBV3-1	16	TRBD2	TRBJ2-3	TGTGCCAGCAGCCCGACTAGCGGGGAGACCACAGATACGCAGTATTTT	CASSPTSGETTDTQYF
few	TRBV4-2	15	TRBD2	TRBJ2-1	TGTGCCAGCAGCCAAGATCCGAGGACTAGCAATGAGCAGTTCTTC	CASSQDPRTSNEQFF
-	TRBV7-2	15	TRBD2	TRBJ2-1	TGTGCCAGCAGCTTAGCGGGGGGGACTCTGAATGAGCAGTTCTTC	CASSLAGGTLNEQFF
-	TRBV5-1	15	-	TRBJ2-7	TGCGCCAGCAGCTTAGGGCCCACTCAAGGTAACGAGCAGTACTTC	CASSLGPTQGNEQYF
-	TRBV7-2	14	-	TRBJ2-7	TGTGCCAGCAGCGTCAGCCAGGGGTACAATGAGCAGTACTTC	CASSVSQGYNEQYF
-	TRBV12-3/TRBV12-4	15	TRBD2	TRBJ2-7	TGTGCCAGCAGCCCTTTGGGGACTAGCGCCCACGAGCAGTACTTC	CASSPLGTSAHEQYF
-	TRBV11-3	19	TRBD2	TRBJ2-1	TGTGCCAGCAGCTCCTCCACCTCCGGACTAGATCCCTCCTACAATGAGCAGTTCTTC	CASSSSTSGLDPSYNEQFF
-	TRBV20-1	14	TRBD1	TRBJ2-3	TGCAGTGCTAGGGACAGGGGAGGCGCAGATACGCAGTATTTT	CSARDRGGADTQYF
few	TRBV5-1	16	TRBD1	TRBJ2-1	TGCGCCAGCAGCCGGGGACAGGAATCTTTATACAATGAGCAGTTCTTC	CASSRGQESLYNEQFF